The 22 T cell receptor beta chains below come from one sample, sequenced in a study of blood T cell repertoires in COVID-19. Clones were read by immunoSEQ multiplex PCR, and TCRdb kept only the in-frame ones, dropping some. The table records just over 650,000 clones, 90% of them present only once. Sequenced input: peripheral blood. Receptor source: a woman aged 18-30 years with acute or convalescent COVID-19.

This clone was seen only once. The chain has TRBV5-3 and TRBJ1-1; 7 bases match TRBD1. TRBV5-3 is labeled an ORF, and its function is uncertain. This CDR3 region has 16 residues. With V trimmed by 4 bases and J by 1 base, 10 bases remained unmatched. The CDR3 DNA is TGTGCCAGAAGCCACTACAGGGGACGTGAGAACACTGAAGCTTTCTTT. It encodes CARSHYRGRENTEAFF.

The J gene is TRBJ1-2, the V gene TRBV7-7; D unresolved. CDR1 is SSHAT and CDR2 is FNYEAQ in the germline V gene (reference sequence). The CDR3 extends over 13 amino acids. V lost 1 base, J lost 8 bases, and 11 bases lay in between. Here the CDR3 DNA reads TGTGCCAGCAGCTTAGTCGGTGGAGAGGGCTACACCTTC. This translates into CASSLVGGEGYTF.

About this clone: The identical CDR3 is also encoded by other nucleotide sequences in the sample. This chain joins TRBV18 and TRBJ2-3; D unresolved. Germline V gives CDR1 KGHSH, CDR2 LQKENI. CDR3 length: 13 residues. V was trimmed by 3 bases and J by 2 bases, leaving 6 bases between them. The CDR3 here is CASSPPSTDTQYF. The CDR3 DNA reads TGTGCCAGCTCACCTCCTTCCACAGATACGCAGTATTTT.

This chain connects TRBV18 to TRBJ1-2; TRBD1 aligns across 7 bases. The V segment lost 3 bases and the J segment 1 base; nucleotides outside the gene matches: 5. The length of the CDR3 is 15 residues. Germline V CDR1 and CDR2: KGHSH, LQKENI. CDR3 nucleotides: TGTGCCAGCTCACCGGGGACAGCCCTTAACTATGGCTACACCTTC. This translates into CASSPGTALNYGYTF.

The CDR3 DNA sequence: TGTGCCAGCAGCCCGGGGGTTGGTTCCTACGAGCAGTACTTC. Protein product: CASSPGVGSYEQYF. The chain employs TRBV4-2 and TRBJ2-7, with D maybe TRBD2 (6 bases). Germline V CDR1 and CDR2: LGHNA, YNFKEQ. This CDR3 contains 14 residues. V lost 4 bases to trimming and J lost 1 base, with 11 bases between them.

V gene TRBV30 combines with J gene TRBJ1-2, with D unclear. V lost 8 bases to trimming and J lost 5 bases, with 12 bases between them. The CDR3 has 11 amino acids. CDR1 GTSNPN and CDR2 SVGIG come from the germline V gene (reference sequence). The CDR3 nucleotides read TGTGCCGGGATTACGGGATATGGCTACACCTTC. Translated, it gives CAGITGYGYTF.

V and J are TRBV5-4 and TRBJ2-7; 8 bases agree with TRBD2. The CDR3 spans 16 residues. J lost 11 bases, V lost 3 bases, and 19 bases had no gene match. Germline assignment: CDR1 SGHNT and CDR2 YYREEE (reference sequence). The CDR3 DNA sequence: TGTGCCAGCAGCTCCACGGAAAGCGGGGGTAAATGGAGGAAGTACTTC. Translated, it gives CASSSTESGGKWRKYF.

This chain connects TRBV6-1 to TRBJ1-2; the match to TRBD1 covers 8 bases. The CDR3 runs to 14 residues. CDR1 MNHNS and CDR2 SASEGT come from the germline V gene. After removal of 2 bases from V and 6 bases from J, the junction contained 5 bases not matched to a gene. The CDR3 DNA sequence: TGTGCCAGCAGTGAACCCCAGGGGGCCAATGGCTACACCTTC. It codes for CASSEPQGANGYTF.

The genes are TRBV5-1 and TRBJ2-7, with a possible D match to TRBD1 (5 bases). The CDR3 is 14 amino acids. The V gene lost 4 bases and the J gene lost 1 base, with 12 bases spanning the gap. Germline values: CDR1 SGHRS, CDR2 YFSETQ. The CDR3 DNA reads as TGCGCCAGCAGCCATGATACAGGATCCTACGAGCAGTACTTC. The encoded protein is CASSHDTGSYEQYF. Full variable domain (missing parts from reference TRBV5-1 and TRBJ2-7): KAGVTQTPRYLIKTRGQQVTLSCSPISGHRSVSWYQQTPGQGLQFLFEYFSETQRNKGNFPGRFSGRQFSNSRSEMNVSTLELGDSALYLCASSHDTGSYEQYFGPGTRLTVT.

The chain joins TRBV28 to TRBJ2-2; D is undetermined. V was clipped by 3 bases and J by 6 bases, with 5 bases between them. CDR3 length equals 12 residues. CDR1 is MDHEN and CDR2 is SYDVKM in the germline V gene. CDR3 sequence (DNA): TGTGCCAGCAGTTTCGAGGCCGGGGAGCTGTTTTTT. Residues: CASSFEAGELFF.

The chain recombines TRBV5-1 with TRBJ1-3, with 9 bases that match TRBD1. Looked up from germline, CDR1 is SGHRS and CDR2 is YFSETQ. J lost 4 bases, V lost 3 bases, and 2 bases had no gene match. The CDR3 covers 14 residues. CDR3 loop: CASSSDRGGNTIYF. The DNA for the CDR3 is TGCGCCAGCAGCTCGGACAGGGGAGGAAACACCATATATTTT.

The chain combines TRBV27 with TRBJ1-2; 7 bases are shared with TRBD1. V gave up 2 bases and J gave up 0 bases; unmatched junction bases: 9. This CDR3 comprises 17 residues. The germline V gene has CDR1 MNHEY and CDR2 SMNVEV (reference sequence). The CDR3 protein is CASSLTGTVGSNYGYTF. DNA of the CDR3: TGTGCCAGCAGTTTAACCGGGACAGTTGGCTCTAACTATGGCTACACCTTC.

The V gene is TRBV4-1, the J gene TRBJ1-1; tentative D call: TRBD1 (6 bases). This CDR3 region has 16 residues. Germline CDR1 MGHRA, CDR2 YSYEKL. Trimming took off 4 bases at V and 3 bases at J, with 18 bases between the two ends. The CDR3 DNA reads TGCGCCAGCAGCCTACCCCGCGACAGGATGGACACTGAAGCTTTCTTT. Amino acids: CASSLPRDRMDTEAFF.

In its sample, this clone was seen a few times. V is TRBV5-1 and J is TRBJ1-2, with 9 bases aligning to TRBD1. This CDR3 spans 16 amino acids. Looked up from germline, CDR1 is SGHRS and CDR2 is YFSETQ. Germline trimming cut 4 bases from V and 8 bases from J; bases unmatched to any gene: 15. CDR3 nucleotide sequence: TGCGCCAGCAGCGGCAGACCGGGACAGGGAAACGAGGGCTACACCTTC. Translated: CASSGRPGQGNEGYTF.

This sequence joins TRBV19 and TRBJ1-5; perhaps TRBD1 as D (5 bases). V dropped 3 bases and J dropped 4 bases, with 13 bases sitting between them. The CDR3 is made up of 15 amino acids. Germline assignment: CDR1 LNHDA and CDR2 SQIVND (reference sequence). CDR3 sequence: CASSIKGSSNQPQHF. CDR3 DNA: TGTGCCAGTAGTATCAAGGGGTCTTCGAATCAGCCCCAGCATTTT.

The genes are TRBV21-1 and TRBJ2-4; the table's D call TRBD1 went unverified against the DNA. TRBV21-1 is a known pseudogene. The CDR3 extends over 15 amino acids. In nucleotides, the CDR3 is TGTGCCGGGGCGGACAGGGCTAAAACCAAAAACATTCAGTACTTC. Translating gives CAGADRAKTKNIQYF.

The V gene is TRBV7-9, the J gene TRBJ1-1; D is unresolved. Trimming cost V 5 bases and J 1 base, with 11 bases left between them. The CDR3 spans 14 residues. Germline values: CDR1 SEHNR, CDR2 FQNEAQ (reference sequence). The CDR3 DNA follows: TGTGCCAGCAGCCCGCCACCGGGGAACACTGAAGCTTTCTTT. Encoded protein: CASSPPPGNTEAFF.

The CDR3 spells CASRPPGGEETQYF. CDR3 sequence (DNA): TGTGCCAGCAGACCTCCAGGGGGCGAAGAGACCCAGTACTTC. The rearrangement uses TRBV3-1 (or the pseudogene TRBV3-2) and TRBJ2-5; 8 nucleotides line up with TRBD1. Germline loops: CDR1 LGHDT, CDR2 YNNKEL (reference sequence). Trimming removed 6 bases from V and 3 bases from J; junction bases left unmatched: 6. The CDR3 totals 14 residues.

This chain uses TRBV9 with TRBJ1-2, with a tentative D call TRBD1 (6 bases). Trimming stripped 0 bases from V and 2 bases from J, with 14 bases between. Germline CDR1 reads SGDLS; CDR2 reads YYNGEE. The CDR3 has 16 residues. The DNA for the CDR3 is TGTGCCAGCAGCGTAGCTATGGGACATGGCAACTATGGCTACACCTTC. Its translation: CASSVAMGHGNYGYTF.

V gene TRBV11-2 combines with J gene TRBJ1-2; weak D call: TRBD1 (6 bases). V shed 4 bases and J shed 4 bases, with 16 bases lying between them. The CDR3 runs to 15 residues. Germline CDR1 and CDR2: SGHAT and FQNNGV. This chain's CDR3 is CASSSRGAGAYGYTF. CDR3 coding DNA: TGTGCCAGCAGCTCAAGAGGGGCAGGGGCCTATGGCTACACCTTC.

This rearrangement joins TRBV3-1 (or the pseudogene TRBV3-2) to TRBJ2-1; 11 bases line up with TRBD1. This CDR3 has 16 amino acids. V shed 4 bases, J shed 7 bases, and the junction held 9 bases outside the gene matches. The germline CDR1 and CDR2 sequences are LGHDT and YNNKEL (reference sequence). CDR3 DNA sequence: TGTGCCAGCAGCCTCATATCCGGGACAGGGGGGAATGAGCAGTTCTTC. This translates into CASSLISGTGGNEQFF.

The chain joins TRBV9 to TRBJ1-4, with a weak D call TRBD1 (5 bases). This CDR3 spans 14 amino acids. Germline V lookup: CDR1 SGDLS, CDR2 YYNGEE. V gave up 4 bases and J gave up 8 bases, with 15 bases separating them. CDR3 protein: CASSPTGRVEKLFF. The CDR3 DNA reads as TGTGCCAGCAGCCCAACGGGCAGGGTGGAAAAACTGTTTTTT.